This is a list of T cell receptor beta chains from one sample in a study of T cells after posttransplantation cyclophosphamide. Measured with immunoSEQ multiplex PCR; TCRdb has only the in-frame clones, and not every one. Reported are over 20,000 clones, none seen only once; the ten largest carry approximately 1.5%. The sample consisted of PBMCs. These receptors came from a man aged 50 or older in good health, CMV-negative, and a related stem cell transplant donor. Each CDR3 is given without its conserved first and last residue.

j_gene: TRBJ2-3
v_gene: TRBV5-4
CDR3aa: ASSLGGVRTDTQY

j_gene: TRBJ1-4
v_gene: TRBV10-3
CDR3aa: AISDRGRESNEKLF

j_gene: TRBJ1-3
v_gene: TRBV15
CDR3aa: ATSPLLGTGLSGNTIY

j_gene: TRBJ1-2
v_gene: TRBV15
CDR3aa: ATSRTGEVGYGYT

j_gene: TRBJ1-1
v_gene: TRBV7-9
CDR3aa: ASSSQGNTEAF

j_gene: TRBJ2-2
v_gene: TRBV2
CDR3aa: ASSDDYGGANTGELF

j_gene: TRBJ2-2
v_gene: TRBV4-1
CDR3aa: ASSQGQGKRRTGELF

j_gene: TRBJ1-1
v_gene: TRBV29-1
CDR3aa: SVGGGEAF

j_gene: TRBJ2-3
v_gene: TRBV2
CDR3aa: ASYGQGRDGDTQY

j_gene: TRBJ2-1
v_gene: TRBV5-1
CDR3aa: ASSLSGGVGNEQF

j_gene: TRBJ2-2
v_gene: TRBV7-7
CDR3aa: ASSSDRGNTGELF

j_gene: TRBJ1-5
v_gene: TRBV27
CDR3aa: ASSPGTGTYQPQH

j_gene: TRBJ1-6
v_gene: TRBV5-1
CDR3aa: ASRWGGLENSPLH

j_gene: TRBJ2-7
v_gene: TRBV30
CDR3aa: AWSGFRGQFPYEQY

j_gene: TRBJ2-5
v_gene: TRBV2
CDR3aa: ASSVQTAQETQY

j_gene: TRBJ2-1
v_gene: TRBV9
CDR3aa: ASSEGDTAFREQF

j_gene: TRBJ2-2
v_gene: TRBV7-9
CDR3aa: ASSKMGDGELF

j_gene: TRBJ1-4
v_gene: TRBV7-9
CDR3aa: ASSLGGFDEKLF

j_gene: TRBJ2-3
v_gene: TRBV5-1
CDR3aa: ASSPGTSGVGDTQY

j_gene: TRBJ1-1
v_gene: TRBV7-9
CDR3aa: ASSSRTGENTEAF

j_gene: TRBJ2-5
v_gene: TRBV6-1
CDR3aa: ASSFRDSETQY

j_gene: TRBJ1-3
v_gene: TRBV6-1
CDR3aa: ASNTGWGDTIY

j_gene: TRBJ2-7
v_gene: TRBV10-3
CDR3aa: AISELTPGGEQY

j_gene: TRBJ1-3
v_gene: TRBV2
CDR3aa: ASSSYRAGNTIY

j_gene: TRBJ1-2
v_gene: TRBV5-4
CDR3aa: ASSLGQGLYGYT

j_gene: TRBJ2-1
v_gene: TRBV27
CDR3aa: ASSPGVERYNEQF

j_gene: TRBJ2-3
v_gene: TRBV6-1
CDR3aa: ASSEGTSGRGLLDTRY

j_gene: TRBJ1-5
v_gene: TRBV7-3
CDR3aa: ASSLTGGEGPQH

j_gene: TRBJ1-5
v_gene: TRBV4-1
CDR3aa: ASSQLIAGAYNQPQH

j_gene: TRBJ1-5
v_gene: TRBV2
CDR3aa: ASRATGGYNNQPQH

j_gene: TRBJ2-7
v_gene: TRBV9
CDR3aa: ASSPSGAMGNEQY

j_gene: TRBJ2-2
v_gene: TRBV6-5
CDR3aa: ASNKGDTGELF

j_gene: TRBJ1-4
v_gene: TRBV6-1
CDR3aa: ASRAREKLF

j_gene: TRBJ2-1
v_gene: TRBV7-9
CDR3aa: ASSLSGGLSYNEQF

j_gene: TRBJ2-7
v_gene: TRBV15
CDR3aa: ATSREGPEQY

j_gene: TRBJ1-4
v_gene: TRBV29-1
CDR3aa: SVEDSRTGEKLF

j_gene: TRBJ2-1
v_gene: TRBV5-1
CDR3aa: ASSLGTRSSHSYNEQF